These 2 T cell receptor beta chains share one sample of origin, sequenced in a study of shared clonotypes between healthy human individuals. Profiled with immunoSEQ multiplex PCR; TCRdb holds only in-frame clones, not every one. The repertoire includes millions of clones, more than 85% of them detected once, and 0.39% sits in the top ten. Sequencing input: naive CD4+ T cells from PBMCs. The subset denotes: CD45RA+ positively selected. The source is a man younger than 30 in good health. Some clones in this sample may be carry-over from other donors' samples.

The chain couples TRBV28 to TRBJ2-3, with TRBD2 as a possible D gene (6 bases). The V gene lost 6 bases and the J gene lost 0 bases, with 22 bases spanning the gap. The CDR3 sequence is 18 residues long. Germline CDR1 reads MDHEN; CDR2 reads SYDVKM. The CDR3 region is CASSLSGLGPPSTDTQYF. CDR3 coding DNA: TGTGCCAGCAGCCTTAGCGGCCTCGGGCCCCCTAGCACAGATACGCAGTATTTT.

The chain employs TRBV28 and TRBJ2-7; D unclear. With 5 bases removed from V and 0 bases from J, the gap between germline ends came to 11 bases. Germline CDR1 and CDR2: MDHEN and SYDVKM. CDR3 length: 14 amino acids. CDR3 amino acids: CASSPYLGSYEQYF. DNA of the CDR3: TGTGCCAGCAGTCCCTATCTAGGCTCCTACGAGCAGTACTTC.